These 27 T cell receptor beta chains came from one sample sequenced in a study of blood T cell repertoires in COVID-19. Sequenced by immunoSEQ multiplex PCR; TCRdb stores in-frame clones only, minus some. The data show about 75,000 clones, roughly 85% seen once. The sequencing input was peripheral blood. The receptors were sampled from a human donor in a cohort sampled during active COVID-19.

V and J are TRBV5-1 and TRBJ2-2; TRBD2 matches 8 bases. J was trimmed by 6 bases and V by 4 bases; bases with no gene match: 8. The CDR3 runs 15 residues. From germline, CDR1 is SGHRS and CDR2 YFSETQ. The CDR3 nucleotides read TGCGCCAGCAGCGGTGACTCGGGACTAGCCGGGGAGCTGTTTTTT. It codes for CASSGDSGLAGELFF.

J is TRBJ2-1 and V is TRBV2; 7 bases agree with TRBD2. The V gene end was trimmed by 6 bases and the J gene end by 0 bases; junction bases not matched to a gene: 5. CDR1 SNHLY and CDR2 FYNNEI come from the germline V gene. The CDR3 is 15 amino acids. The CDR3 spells CASSQRGSSYNEQFF. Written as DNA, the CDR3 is TGTGCCAGCAGCCAGCGGGGATCCTCCTACAATGAGCAGTTCTTC.

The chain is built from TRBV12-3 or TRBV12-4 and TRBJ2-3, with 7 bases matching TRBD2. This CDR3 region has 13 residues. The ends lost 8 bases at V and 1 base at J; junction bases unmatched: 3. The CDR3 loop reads CASGAGGTDTQYF. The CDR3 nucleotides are TGTGCCAGCGGGGCGGGGGGCACAGATACGCAGTATTTT.

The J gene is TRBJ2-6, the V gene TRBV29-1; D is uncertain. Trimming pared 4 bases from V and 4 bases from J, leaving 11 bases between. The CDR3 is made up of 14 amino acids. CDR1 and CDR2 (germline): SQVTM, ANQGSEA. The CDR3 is CSVAIGSGANVLTF. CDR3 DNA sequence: TGCAGCGTTGCTATCGGGTCCGGGGCCAACGTCCTGACTTTC.

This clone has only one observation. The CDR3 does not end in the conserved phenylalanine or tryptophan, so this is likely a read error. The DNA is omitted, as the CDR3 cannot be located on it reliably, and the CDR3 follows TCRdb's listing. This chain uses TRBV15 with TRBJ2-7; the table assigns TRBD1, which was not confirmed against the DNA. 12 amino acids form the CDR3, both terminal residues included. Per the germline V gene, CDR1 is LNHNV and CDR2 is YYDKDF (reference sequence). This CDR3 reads CATSSYRDRGPL.

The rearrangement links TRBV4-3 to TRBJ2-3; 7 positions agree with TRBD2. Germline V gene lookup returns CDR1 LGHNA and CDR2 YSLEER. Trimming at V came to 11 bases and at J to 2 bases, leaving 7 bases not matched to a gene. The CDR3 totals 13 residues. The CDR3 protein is CASGLADTDTQYF. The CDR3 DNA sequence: TGCGCCTCAGGGCTAGCGGACACAGATACGCAGTATTTT.

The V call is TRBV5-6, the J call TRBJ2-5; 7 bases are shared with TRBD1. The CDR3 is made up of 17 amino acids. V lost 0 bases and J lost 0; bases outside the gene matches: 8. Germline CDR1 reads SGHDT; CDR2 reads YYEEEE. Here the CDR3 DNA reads TGTGCCAGCAGCTTGGCCAGACAGGGATCGTACCAAGAGACCCAGTACTTC. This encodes CASSLARQGSYQETQYF.

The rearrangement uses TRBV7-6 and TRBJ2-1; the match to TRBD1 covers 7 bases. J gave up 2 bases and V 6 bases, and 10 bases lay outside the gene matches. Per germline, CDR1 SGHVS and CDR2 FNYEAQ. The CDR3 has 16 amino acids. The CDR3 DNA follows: TGTGCCAGCAGGAGATCCCGGGACAGCGCCTACAATGAGCAGTTCTTC. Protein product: CASRRSRDSAYNEQFF.

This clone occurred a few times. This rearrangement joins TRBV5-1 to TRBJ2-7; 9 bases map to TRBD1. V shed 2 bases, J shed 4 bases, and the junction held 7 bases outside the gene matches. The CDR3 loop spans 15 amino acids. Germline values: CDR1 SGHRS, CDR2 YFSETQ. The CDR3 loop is CASSLNEQGAYEQYF. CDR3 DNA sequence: TGCGCCAGCAGCTTAAATGAACAGGGGGCATACGAGCAGTACTTC. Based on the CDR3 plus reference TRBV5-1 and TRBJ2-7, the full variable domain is KAGVTQTPRYLIKTRGQQVTLSCSPISGHRSVSWYQQTPGQGLQFLFEYFSETQRNKGNFPGRFSGRQFSNSRSEMNVSTLELGDSALYLCASSLNEQGAYEQYFGPGTRLTVT.

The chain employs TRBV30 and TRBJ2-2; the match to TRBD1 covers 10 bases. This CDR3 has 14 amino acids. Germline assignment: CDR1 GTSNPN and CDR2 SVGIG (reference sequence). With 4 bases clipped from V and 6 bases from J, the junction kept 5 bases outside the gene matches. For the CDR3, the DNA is TGTGCCTGGATTCCGGACAGGGGGGCCGGGGAGCTGTTTTTT. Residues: CAWIPDRGAGELFF.

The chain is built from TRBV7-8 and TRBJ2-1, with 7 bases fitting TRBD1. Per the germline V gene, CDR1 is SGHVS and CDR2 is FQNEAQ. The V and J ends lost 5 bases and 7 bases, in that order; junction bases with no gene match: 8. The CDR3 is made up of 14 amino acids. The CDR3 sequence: CASSGAGGWNEQFF. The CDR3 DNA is TGTGCCAGCAGCGGGGCAGGGGGTTGGAATGAGCAGTTCTTC.

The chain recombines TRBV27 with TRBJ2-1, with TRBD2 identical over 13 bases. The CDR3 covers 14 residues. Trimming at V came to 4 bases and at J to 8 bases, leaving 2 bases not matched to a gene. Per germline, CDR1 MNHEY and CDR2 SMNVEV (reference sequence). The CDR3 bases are TGTGCCAGCAGTTCGGGACTAGCGGGATATGAGCAGTTCTTC. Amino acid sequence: CASSSGLAGYEQFF.

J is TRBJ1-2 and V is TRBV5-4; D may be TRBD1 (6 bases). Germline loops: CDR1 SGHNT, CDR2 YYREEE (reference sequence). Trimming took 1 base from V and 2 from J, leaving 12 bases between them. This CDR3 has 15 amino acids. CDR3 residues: CASSLMGTRNYGYTF. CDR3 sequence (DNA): TGTGCCAGCAGCTTGATGGGGACAAGAAACTATGGCTACACCTTC.

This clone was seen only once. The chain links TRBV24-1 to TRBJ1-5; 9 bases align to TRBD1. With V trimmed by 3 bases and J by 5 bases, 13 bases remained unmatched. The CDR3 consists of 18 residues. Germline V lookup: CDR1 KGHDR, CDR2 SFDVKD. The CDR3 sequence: CATSDVPGQGLPDQPQHF. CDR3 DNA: TGTGCCACCAGTGATGTCCCGGGACAGGGCCTCCCAGATCAGCCCCAGCATTTT.

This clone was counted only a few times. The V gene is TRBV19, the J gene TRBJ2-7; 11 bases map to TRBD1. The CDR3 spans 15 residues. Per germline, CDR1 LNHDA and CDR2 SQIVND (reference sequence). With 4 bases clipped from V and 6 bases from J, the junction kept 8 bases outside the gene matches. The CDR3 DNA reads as TGTGCCAGTAGTAGTAGGGACAGGGGGGATCGCGAGCAGTACTTC. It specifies CASSSRDRGDREQYF.

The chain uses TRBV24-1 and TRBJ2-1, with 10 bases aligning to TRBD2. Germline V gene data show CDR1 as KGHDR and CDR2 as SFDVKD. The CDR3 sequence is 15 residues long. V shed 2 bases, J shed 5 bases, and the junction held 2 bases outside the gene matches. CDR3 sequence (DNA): TGTGCCACCAGTGATTCTAGCGGGGGTAACAATGAGCAGTTCTTC. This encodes CATSDSSGGNNEQFF.

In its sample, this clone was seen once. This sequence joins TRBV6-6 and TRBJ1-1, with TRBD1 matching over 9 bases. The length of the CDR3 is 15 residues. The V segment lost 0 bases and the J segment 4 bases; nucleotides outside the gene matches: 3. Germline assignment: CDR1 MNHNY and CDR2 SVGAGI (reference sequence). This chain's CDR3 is CASSYSKTGGTEAFF. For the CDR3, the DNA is TGTGCCAGCAGTTACTCGAAGACAGGGGGCACTGAAGCTTTCTTT.

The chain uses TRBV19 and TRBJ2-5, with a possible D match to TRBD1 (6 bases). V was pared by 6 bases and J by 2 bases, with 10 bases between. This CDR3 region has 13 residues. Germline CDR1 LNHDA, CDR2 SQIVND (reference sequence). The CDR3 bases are TGTGCCAGTAGCGACAGGTTTCAAGAGACCCAGTACTTC. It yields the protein CASSDRFQETQYF.

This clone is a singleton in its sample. The DNA for the CDR3 is TGTGCCAGCAGCTTAAACGTTGGAGTGGAGACCCAGTACTTC. Translation gives CASSLNVGVETQYF. The chain couples TRBV11-2 to TRBJ2-5, with unresolved D. The CDR3 has 14 residues. The V gene's germline CDR1 is SGHAT and CDR2 FQNNGV. The V end lost 2 bases, the J end lost 5 bases, and 12 bases lay between the germline ends.

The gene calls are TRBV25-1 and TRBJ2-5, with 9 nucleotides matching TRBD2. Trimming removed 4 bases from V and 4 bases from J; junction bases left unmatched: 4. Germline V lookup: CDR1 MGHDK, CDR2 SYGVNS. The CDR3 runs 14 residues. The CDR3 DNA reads TGTGCCAGCAGTGCGGCGGGGGGGAGAGAGACCCAGTACTTC. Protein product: CASSAAGGRETQYF.

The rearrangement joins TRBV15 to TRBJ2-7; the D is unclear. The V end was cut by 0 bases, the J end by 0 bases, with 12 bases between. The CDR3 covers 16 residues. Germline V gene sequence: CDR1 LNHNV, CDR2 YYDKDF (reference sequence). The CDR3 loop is CATSRDRLTLSYEQYF. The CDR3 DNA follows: TGTGCCACCAGCAGAGATCGGTTGACACTCTCCTACGAGCAGTACTTC.

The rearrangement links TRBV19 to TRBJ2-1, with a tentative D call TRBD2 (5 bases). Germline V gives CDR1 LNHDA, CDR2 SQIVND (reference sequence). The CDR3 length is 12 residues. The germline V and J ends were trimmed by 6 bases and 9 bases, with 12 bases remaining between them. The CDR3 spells CASRPGWGEQFF. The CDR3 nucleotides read TGTGCCAGTAGGCCGGGGTGGGGTGAGCAGTTCTTC.

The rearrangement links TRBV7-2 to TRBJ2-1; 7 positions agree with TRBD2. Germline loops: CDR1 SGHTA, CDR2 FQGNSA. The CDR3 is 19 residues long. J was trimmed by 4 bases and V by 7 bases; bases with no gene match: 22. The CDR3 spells CASTNSINSGRDYYNEQFF. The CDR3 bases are TGTGCCAGCACCAACTCCATCAACTCGGGTCGGGACTATTACAATGAGCAGTTCTTC.

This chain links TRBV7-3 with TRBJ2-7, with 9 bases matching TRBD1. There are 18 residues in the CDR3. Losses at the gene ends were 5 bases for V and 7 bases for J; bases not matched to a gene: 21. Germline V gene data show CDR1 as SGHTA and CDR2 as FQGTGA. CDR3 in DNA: TGTGCCAGCAGCCCCATTGGACTCTCCCGGGACAGGGCGGGGGAGCAGTACTTC. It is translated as CASSPIGLSRDRAGEQYF.

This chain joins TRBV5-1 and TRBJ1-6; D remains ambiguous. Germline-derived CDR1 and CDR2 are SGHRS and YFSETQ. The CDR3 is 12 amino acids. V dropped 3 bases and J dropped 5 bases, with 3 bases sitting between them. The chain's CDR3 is CASSSDNSPLHF. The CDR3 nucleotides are TGCGCCAGCAGCTCTGATAATTCACCCCTCCACTTT.

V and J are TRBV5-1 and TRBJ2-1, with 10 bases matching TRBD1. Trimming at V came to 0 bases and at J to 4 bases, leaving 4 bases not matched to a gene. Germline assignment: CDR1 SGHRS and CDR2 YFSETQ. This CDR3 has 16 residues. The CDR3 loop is CASSLGQGASYNEQFF. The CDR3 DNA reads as TGCGCCAGCAGCTTGGGACAGGGGGCCTCGTACAATGAGCAGTTCTTC.

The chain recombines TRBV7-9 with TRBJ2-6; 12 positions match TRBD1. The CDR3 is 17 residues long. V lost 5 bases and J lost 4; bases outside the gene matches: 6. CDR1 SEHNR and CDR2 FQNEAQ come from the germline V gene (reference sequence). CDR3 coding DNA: TGTGCCAGCAGCCCGGGACAGGGGGCAGCCGGGGCCAACGTCCTGACTTTC. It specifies CASSPGQGAAGANVLTF. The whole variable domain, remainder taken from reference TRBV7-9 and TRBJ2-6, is DTGVSQNPRHKITKRGQNVTFRCDPISEHNRLYWYRQTLGQGPEFLTYFQNEAQLEKSRLLSDRFSAERPKGSFSTLEIQRTEQGDSAMYLCASSPGQGAAGANVLTFGAGSRLTVL.